This T cell receptor beta chain emerged from a study of graft-versus-host responses after intestinal transplantation. Study at large: Recipients received multivisceral, liver-intestinal, or isolated intestinal transplants. Each recipient received anti-thymocyte globulin induction, then tacrolimus and steroids for approximately 3 years. Regarding the study as a whole: Early HvG declines after transplant were associated with peak circulating GvH clone levels.

The protocol was immunoSEQ multiplex PCR, while the TCRdb copy is restricted to in-frame clones and leaves out a portion. The sample lists around 100,000 clones; approximately 84% were seen once. This clone turned up a few times. Its specificity is unknown. The V end was cut by 5 bases, the J end by 6 bases, with 10 bases between. Looked up from germline, CDR1 is ENHRY and CDR2 is SYGVKD. The CDR3 contains 13 residues. The chain links TRBV10-3 to TRBJ2-2, with a possible D match to TRBD1 (6 bases). The starting material was unstimulated CD4+ T cells sorted from spleen or lymph node cells, obtained before transplant. The sequence came from a human donor who was the organ donor for an intestinal transplant. Written as DNA, the CDR3 is TGTGCCATCAGTCCGAAGGGGGCCGGGGAGCTGTTTTTT. Translation: CAISPKGAGELFF.